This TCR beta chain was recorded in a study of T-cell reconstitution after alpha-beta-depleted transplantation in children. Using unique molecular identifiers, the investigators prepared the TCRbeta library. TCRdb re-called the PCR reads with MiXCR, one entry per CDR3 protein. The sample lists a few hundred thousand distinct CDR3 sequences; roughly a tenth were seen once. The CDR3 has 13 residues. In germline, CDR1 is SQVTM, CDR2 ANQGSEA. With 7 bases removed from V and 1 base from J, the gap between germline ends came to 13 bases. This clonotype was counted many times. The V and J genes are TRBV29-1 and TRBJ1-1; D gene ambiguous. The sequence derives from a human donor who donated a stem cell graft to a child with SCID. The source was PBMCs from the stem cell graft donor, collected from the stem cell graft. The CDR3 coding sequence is TGCAGCGCCGAGGGATACGGGAACACTGAAGCTTTCTTT. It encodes CSAEGYGNTEAFF.